These 14 T cell receptor beta chains were all obtained from the same sample, sequenced in a study of technical replicates of blood from a handful of donors. Profiled with immunoSEQ multiplex PCR; TCRdb holds only in-frame clones, not every one. The sample carries some 96,000 clones, more than 90% recorded once. Sequencing was carried out using T cells isolated from PBMCs. These receptors were obtained from a human donor in good health.

The V call is TRBV7-2, the J call TRBJ2-7; 7 bases are a match to TRBD2. Germline V lookup: CDR1 SGHTA, CDR2 FQGNSA. CDR3 length: 15 residues. V was pared by 4 bases and J by 7 bases, with 13 bases of the junction left unmatched. The CDR3 sequence is CASSSWTSASSEQYF. The CDR3 nucleotides read TGTGCCAGCAGCTCCTGGACTAGTGCGTCCTCAGAGCAGTACTTC.

CDR3 sequence: CASSESPEQPQHF. The CDR3 nucleotides read TGCGCCAGCAGTGAGTCCCCGGAGCAGCCCCAGCATTTT. The chain is built from TRBV10-1 and TRBJ1-5; D unresolved. The CDR3 sequence is 13 residues long. The V gene lost 0 bases and the J gene lost 7 bases, with 7 bases spanning the gap. The V gene's germline CDR1 is WNHNN and CDR2 SYGVQD (reference sequence).

The chain has TRBV14 and TRBJ2-7; the D gene is possibly TRBD2 (5 bases). Germline lookup yields CDR1 SGHDN and CDR2 FVKESK. This CDR3 region has 13 residues. V was clipped by 4 bases and J by 1 base, with 8 bases between them. The DNA of the CDR3 is TGTGCCAGCAGCCTACTAGATTCCTACGAGCAGTACTTC. The encoded protein is CASSLLDSYEQYF.

The gene calls are TRBV6-1 and TRBJ2-1; D gene ambiguous. Germline V gene lookup returns CDR1 MNHNS and CDR2 SASEGT. This CDR3 is built from 14 residues. Trimming removed 10 bases from V and 6 bases from J, with 19 bases in between. The CDR3 sequence is CATQTAVRVNEQFF. The CDR3 coding sequence is TGTGCCACCCAAACCGCAGTACGGGTCAATGAGCAGTTCTTC.

The chain links TRBV5-8 to TRBJ1-5; 7 bases map to TRBD1. The germline V gene has CDR1 SGHTS and CDR2 YDEGEE. The CDR3 is 15 amino acids. V gave up 0 bases and J gave up 7 bases; unmatched junction bases: 7. CDR3: CASSLGGGRYQPQHF. In nucleotides, the CDR3 is TGTGCCAGCAGCTTGGGAGGGGGCCGCTACCAGCCCCAGCATTTT.

V gene TRBV4-1 combines with J gene TRBJ2-4; a possible D gene is TRBD1 (6 bases). V lost 2 bases to trimming and J lost 1 base, with 18 bases between them. There are 18 residues in the CDR3. The V gene's germline CDR1 is MGHRA and CDR2 YSYEKL. The CDR3: CASSQPTGYGEAKNIQYF. In DNA form, the CDR3 reads TGCGCCAGCAGCCAACCAACAGGGTACGGGGAGGCCAAAAACATTCAGTACTTC.

The rearrangement links TRBV4-1 to TRBJ2-1, with 8 bases aligning to TRBD1. V trimming: 4 bases; J trimming: 4 bases; junction bases outside the gene matches: 0. CDR1 MGHRA and CDR2 YSYEKL come from the germline V gene. The CDR3 has 13 amino acids. The CDR3 here is CASSRDRYNEQFF. Written as DNA, the CDR3 is TGCGCCAGCAGCCGGGACAGGTACAATGAGCAGTTCTTC.

In this sample, this clone turned up once. V and J are TRBV13 and TRBJ2-3; 7 nucleotides agree with TRBD2. Unmatched junction bases numbered 14, after V lost 2 bases and J lost 0 bases. In germline, CDR1 is PRHDT, CDR2 FYEKMQ (reference sequence). This CDR3 contains 19 residues. The CDR3 is CASSLWIASGTTSTDTQYF. The CDR3 DNA reads as TGTGCCAGCAGCTTATGGATAGCTAGCGGAACCACTAGCACAGATACGCAGTATTTT.

About this clone itself: One end of the junction fails to match germline, which may point to a read error. This CDR3 is CASSAGRSDEQFF. CDR3 sequence (DNA): TGTGCTAGCAGCGCAGGGCGATCCGATGAGCAGTTCTTC. The chain recombines TRBV7-7 with TRBJ2-1, with D possibly being TRBD1 (5 bases). Germline V gene sequence: CDR1 SSHAT, CDR2 FNYEAQ (reference sequence). CDR3 size: 13 residues.

The chain combines TRBV7-2 with TRBJ2-1, with 8 bases matching TRBD2. CDR1 is SGHTA and CDR2 is FQGNSA in the germline V gene. The V and J ends lost 3 bases and 5 bases, in that order; junction bases with no gene match: 9. This CDR3 is 16 amino acids long. Here the CDR3 DNA reads TGTGCCAGCAGCTTCTCGGGAGGGCCTTCCCACAATGAGCAGTTCTTC. The encoded protein is CASSFSGGPSHNEQFF. Supplemented by reference TRBV7-2 and TRBJ2-1, the full variable domain reads GAGVSQSPSNKVTEKGKDVELRCDPISGHTALYWYRQSLGQGLEFLIYFQGNSAPDKSGLPSDRFSAERTGGSVSTLTIQRTQQEDSAVYLCASSFSGGPSHNEQFFGPGTRLTVL.

The genes are TRBV27 and TRBJ2-3; 8 nucleotides agree with TRBD2. V shed 4 bases, J shed 5 bases, and the junction held 5 bases outside the gene matches. Germline values: CDR1 MNHEY, CDR2 SMNVEV (reference sequence). The CDR3 runs 14 residues. The CDR3 sequence: CASSWREVKDTQYF. Here the CDR3 DNA reads TGTGCCAGCAGTTGGCGGGAGGTCAAAGATACGCAGTATTTT.

A single count supports this clone. The chain carries TRBV30 and TRBJ1-6; 7 bases map to TRBD1. The V and J ends lost 1 base and 7 bases, in that order; junction bases with no gene match: 10. Germline CDR1 GTSNPN, CDR2 SVGIG (reference sequence). The CDR3 loop spans 16 amino acids. The CDR3 DNA reads as TGTGCCTGGAGTGCAGGGCTGGCAGGGGGGAATTCACCCCTCCACTTT. Amino acids: CAWSAGLAGGNSPLHF.

The chain is built from TRBV6-5 and TRBJ2-2, with a weak D call TRBD2 (5 bases). Germline V gene data show CDR1 as MNHEY and CDR2 as SVGAGI. Between the trimmed V and J ends, which lost 3 bases and 6 bases, there was a span of 11 bases. The CDR3 runs to 14 residues. CDR3 sequence reads: CASSYSGDPGELFF. The CDR3 bases are TGTGCCAGCAGTTATTCCGGGGATCCCGGGGAGCTGTTTTTT.

The rearrangement uses TRBV14 and TRBJ2-1; weak D call: TRBD1 (5 bases). CDR3 length equals 14 residues. The V and J ends lost 3 bases and 7 bases respectively, with 13 bases between them. Germline V lookup: CDR1 SGHDN, CDR2 FVKESK. The CDR3 region is CASSHYVKGNEQFF. In DNA form, the CDR3 reads TGTGCCAGCAGCCATTACGTAAAGGGGAATGAGCAGTTCTTC.